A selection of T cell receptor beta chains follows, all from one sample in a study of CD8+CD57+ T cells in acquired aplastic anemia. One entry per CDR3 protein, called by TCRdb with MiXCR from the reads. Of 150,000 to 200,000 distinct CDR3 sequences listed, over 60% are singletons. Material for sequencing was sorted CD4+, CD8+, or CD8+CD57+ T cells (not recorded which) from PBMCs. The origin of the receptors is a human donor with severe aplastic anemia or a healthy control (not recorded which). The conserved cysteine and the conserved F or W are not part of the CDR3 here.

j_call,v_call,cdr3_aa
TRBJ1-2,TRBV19,ASRDRGRNGYT
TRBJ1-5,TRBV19,ASSIPDRVGNQPQH
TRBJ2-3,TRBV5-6,ASSQGLSLDTQY
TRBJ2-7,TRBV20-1,SASGQSLVYEQY
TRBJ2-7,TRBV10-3,AISTAATYEQY
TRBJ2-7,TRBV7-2,ASRSGTGLSEQY
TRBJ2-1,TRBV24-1,ATSDPPRNEQF
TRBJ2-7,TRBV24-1,ATGDTDYEQY
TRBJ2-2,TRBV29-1,SVERTENTGELF
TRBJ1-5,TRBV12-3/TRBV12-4,ASSLLGQPQH
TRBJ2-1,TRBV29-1,SSWAGSYNEQF
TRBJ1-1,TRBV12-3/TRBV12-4,ASSWESLLNTEAF
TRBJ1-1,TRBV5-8,ASSWGGGYTEAF
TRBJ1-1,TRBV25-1,ASSTSGTGNTEAF
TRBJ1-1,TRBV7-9,ASSSTTGARTEAF
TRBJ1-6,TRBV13,ASSLGGTYNSPLH
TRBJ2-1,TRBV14,ASSQEGWGERDYNEQF
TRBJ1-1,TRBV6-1,ASSEALGHLGF
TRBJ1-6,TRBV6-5,ASSLRQGKWSPLH
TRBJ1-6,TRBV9,ASSGWTGEILSPLH
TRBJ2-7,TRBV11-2,ASRYPGQGFHEQY
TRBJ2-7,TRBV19,ASSKAGLAYEQY
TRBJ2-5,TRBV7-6,ASSLAIVGETQY
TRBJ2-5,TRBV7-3,ASALEETQY
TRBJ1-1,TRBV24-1,ATSDLRDTKTGTEAF
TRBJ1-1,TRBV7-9,ASSLVKGNTEAF
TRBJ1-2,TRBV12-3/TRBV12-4,ASSATASYGYT
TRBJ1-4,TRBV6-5,ASSASGREKLF
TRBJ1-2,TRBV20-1,SATPGLAGGYT
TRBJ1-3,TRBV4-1,ASSQDHEGFSGNTIY
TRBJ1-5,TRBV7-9,ASSQQGVGQPQH
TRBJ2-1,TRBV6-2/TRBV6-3,ASTGRLDGSRRF
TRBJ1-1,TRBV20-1,SAASSDPGAF
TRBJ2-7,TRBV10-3,AISEWGGSSYEQY
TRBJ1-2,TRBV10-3,AISEGDNRYGYT
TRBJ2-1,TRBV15,ATSWPGLAQNNEQF
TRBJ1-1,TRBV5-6,ASSSLGRDDQMNTEAF
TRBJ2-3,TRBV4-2,ASSQGSRGSTDTQY
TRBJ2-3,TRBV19,ATEGTSGRAAADTQY
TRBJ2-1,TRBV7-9,ASSLVGRRVYNEQF
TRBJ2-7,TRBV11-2,ASSLTGEYEQY
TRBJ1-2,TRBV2,ASVPGQGIGYT
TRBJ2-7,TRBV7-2,ASSLGGTSPWF
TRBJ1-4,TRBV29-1,SVAPGTLNEKLF
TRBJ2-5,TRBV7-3,ASSRGGAKRETQY
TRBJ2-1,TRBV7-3,ASSSSGGRNEQF
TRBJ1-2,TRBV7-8,ASSLGGLNGYT
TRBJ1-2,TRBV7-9,ASSLTVLPGVYGYT
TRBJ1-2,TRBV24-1,ATSDFSGYT
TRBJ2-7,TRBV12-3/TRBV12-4,ASSLAGWYEQY
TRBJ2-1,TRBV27,ASSWGGGQF
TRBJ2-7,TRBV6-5,ASSPSPYEQY
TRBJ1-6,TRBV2,ASSRDNPKALH
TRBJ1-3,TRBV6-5,AIHTGNTIY
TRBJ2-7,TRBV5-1,ASSTTSGGVNEQY
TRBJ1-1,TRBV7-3,ASSMTQGAYGYGAF